The 17 T cell receptor beta chains below come from one sample, sequenced in a study of cytomegalovirus exposure and HLA in healthy donors. The repertoire was sequenced with immunoSEQ multiplex PCR; TCRdb's copy has only in-frame clones and lacks some. The sample includes about 78,000 clones, almost 97% seen only once; the top ten take 1.6%. The sequenced sample was PBMCs. The source of these receptors is a man between 18 and 35 years old in good health and CMV-seropositive.

The rearrangement links TRBV7-2 to TRBJ1-1; 9 bases fit TRBD1. The CDR3 has 12 residues. Germline values: CDR1 SGHTA, CDR2 FQGNSA. Unmatched junction bases numbered 6, after V lost 5 bases and J lost 11 bases. CDR3 nucleotide sequence: TGTGCCAGCAGCCGACCGGGACAGGGTGCTTTCTTT. It yields the protein CASSRPGQGAFF.

The DNA for the CDR3 is TGTGCCAGCAGCCCCCCATCCGGTTTCGAGCAGTACTTC. As protein: CASSPPSGFEQYF. V is TRBV9 and J is TRBJ2-7; D ambiguous. V was shortened by 4 bases and J by 6 bases, with 14 bases between the two germline ends. Germline assignment: CDR1 SGDLS and CDR2 YYNGEE. CDR3 length equals 13 residues.

Turning to this clone: Other DNA sequences in the sample encode the same CDR3. The rearrangement links TRBV28 to TRBJ1-5; perhaps TRBD1 as D (5 bases). V lost 6 bases and J lost 4, with 13 bases in between. Per the germline V gene, CDR1 is MDHEN and CDR2 is SYDVKM. The CDR3 length is 14 residues. The CDR3 DNA follows: TGTGCCAGCAGCCTAGGGCAGGGTAATCAGCCCCAGCATTTT. Its translation: CASSLGQGNQPQHF.

J is TRBJ2-7 and V is TRBV7-8; D gene ambiguous. V lost 6 bases, J lost 3 bases, and 12 bases lay in between. Germline V lookup: CDR1 SGHVS, CDR2 FQNEAQ. This CDR3 has 13 residues. The CDR3 DNA follows: TGTGCCAGCAGTCCTACGAACGTCTACGAGCAGTACTTC. Its translation: CASSPTNVYEQYF.

V and J are TRBV6-4 and TRBJ2-5; 8 bases are a match to TRBD2. The J segment lost 5 bases and the V segment lost 9 bases, leaving 11 bases of the junction unmatched. This CDR3 is 14 amino acids long. Germline V CDR1 and CDR2: MRHNA, SNTAGT. CDR3 in amino acids: CASSPGLGTETQYF. The CDR3 DNA sequence: TGTGCCAGTTCGCCGGGACTAGGGACGGAGACCCAGTACTTC.

The rearrangement joins TRBV5-8 to TRBJ2-7, with 9 positions matching TRBD2. The CDR3 totals 15 residues. The V gene end was trimmed by 8 bases and the J gene end by 5 bases; junction bases not matched to a gene: 14. Germline CDR1 and CDR2: SGHTS and YDEGEE. CDR3: CASPLGLAGAHEQYF. The CDR3 nucleotides are TGTGCCAGTCCCTTGGGGTTAGCGGGAGCCCACGAGCAGTACTTC.

J is TRBJ2-1 and V is TRBV18; 15 bases fit TRBD2. The CDR3 loop spans 15 amino acids. CDR1 and CDR2 (germline): KGHSH, LQKENI. V lost 6 bases, J lost 9 bases, and 6 bases stayed unmatched. The CDR3 region is CASSLGTSGRSEQFF. In nucleotides, the CDR3 is TGTGCCAGCTCCCTCGGGACTAGCGGGAGGTCTGAGCAGTTCTTC.

The chain recombines TRBV9 with TRBJ1-1, with 9 bases identical to TRBD1. The V gene end was trimmed by 4 bases and the J gene end by 4 bases; junction bases not matched to a gene: 11. Germline CDR1 is SGDLS and CDR2 is YYNGEE. The CDR3 consists of 16 residues. The CDR3 DNA follows: TGTGCCAGCAGCCCCCAGGACAGGGGATATGGCACTGAAGCTTTCTTT. Protein: CASSPQDRGYGTEAFF.

The CDR3 loop is CASGSEWGYTF. In DNA form, the CDR3 reads TGTGCCAGCGGGAGTGAATGGGGCTACACCTTC. The chain joins TRBV28 to TRBJ1-2, with D hard to call. The CDR3 runs to 11 residues. The V end was cut by 8 bases, the J end by 8 bases, with 12 bases between. CDR1 and CDR2 (germline): MDHEN, SYDVKM.

This chain uses TRBV2 with TRBJ1-1; the D is unclear. V lost 2 bases and J 2 bases, leaving 9 bases between the germline ends. The CDR3 contains 14 residues. The germline V gene encodes CDR1 SNHLY and CDR2 FYNNEI. The CDR3 is CASSERVPNTEAFF. The CDR3, as DNA: TGTGCCAGCAGTGAAAGAGTACCAAACACTGAAGCTTTCTTT. Full variable domain (missing parts from reference TRBV2 and TRBJ1-1): EPEVTQTPSHQVTQMGQEVILRCVPISNHLYFYWYRQILGQKVEFLVSFYNNEISEKSEIFDDQFSVERPDGSNFTLKIRSTKLEDSAMYFCASSERVPNTEAFFGQGTRLTVV.

V usage is TRBV10-3 and J usage is TRBJ2-1; TRBD1 aligns across 7 bases. J was trimmed by 12 bases and V by 7 bases; bases with no gene match: 12. CDR3 length equals 13 residues. Germline CDR1 is ENHRY and CDR2 is SYGVKD. The CDR3 coding sequence is TGTGCCATCAATAAACCGGGACAGTTATGGCAGTTCTTC. Translating it yields CAINKPGQLWQFF.

This chain joins TRBV5-4 and TRBJ2-3; D perhaps matches TRBD1 (6 bases). The length of the CDR3 is 14 residues. CDR1 is SGHNT, CDR2 YYREEE, per germline (reference sequence). The germline V and J ends were trimmed by 3 bases and 1 base, with 9 bases remaining between them. The CDR3 coding sequence is TGTGCCAGCAGCTGGGACACCGGCACAGATACGCAGTATTTT. It codes for CASSWDTGTDTQYF. The full variable domain, its missing parts supplied by reference TRBV5-4 and TRBJ2-3, is ETGVTQSPTHLIKTRGQQVTLRCSSQSGHNTVSWYQQALGQGPQFIFQYYREEENGRGNFPPRFSGLQFPNYSSELNVNALELDDSALYLCASSWDTGTDTQYFGPGTRLTVL.

The rearrangement links TRBV7-2 to TRBJ2-7; D is possibly TRBD1 (5 bases). V lost 3 bases and J 3 bases, leaving 12 bases between the germline ends. The CDR3 contains 14 residues. Per the germline V gene, CDR1 is SGHTA and CDR2 is FQGNSA. CDR3 in DNA: TGTGCCAGCAGCTTGGTCAGGGATCTCTACGAGCAGTACTTC. It encodes CASSLVRDLYEQYF.

V usage is TRBV6-5 and J usage is TRBJ2-5; weak D call: TRBD2 (5 bases). The CDR3 is 14 residues long. Looked up from germline, CDR1 is MNHEY and CDR2 is SVGAGI. V lost 6 bases and J 1 base, leaving 12 bases between the germline ends. CDR3 amino acids: CASRLMGAQETQYF. CDR3 bases: TGTGCCAGCAGACTCATGGGAGCCCAAGAGACCCAGTACTTC.

This chain connects TRBV6-1 to TRBJ2-7; no reliable D call. Looked up from germline, CDR1 is MNHNS and CDR2 is SASEGT. V lost 3 bases to trimming and J lost 1 base, with 7 bases between them. The CDR3 sequence is 13 residues long. CDR3 coding DNA: TGTGCCAGCAGTGAGGCGGTGTCCTACGAGCAGTACTTC. Translated, it gives CASSEAVSYEQYF.

The rearrangement uses TRBV4-2 and TRBJ2-3; 7 positions agree with TRBD2. The CDR3 runs 17 residues. Trimming removed 3 bases from V and 0 bases from J; junction bases left unmatched: 9. Looked up from germline, CDR1 is LGHNA and CDR2 is YNFKEQ. CDR3 sequence: CASSHNPGAGSTDTQYF. DNA for the CDR3: TGTGCCAGCAGCCACAATCCGGGAGCGGGGAGCACAGATACGCAGTATTTT.

The V and J genes are TRBV4-2 and TRBJ2-2; D call uncertain. Germline values: CDR1 LGHNA, CDR2 YNFKEQ. V dropped 0 bases and J dropped 0 bases, with 5 bases sitting between them. The CDR3 length is 15 residues. In DNA form, the CDR3 reads TGTGCCAGCAGCCAAGATCTCCCGAACACCGGGGAGCTGTTTTTT. This sequence encodes CASSQDLPNTGELFF.